These 3 T cell receptor beta chains share one sample of origin, sequenced in a study of regulatory T cells in long-lasting Graves disease. Combining iRepertoire HTBI primers with Arm-PCR of CDR3 regions, the authors built TCR beta libraries. From the multiplex PCR reads, TCRdb called clonotypes with MiXCR, one entry per CDR3 protein. The top ten hold roughly a tenth of the sample, which has roughly 500,000 distinct CDR3 sequences, less than 15% seen once. Specified time point: newly diagnosed GD, antithyroid drugs for less than 3 months. PBMC-extracted RNA yielded the TCR library. The data were also submitted as part of a second study, on T cells in Graves' hyperthyroidism and ophthalmopathy.

The sample here was peripheral blood mononuclear cells (PBMCs), taken at new diagnosis, from a patient treated with antithyroid drugs. The receptors were sampled from a man aged 30 to 39 with Graves disease.

Concerning this clonotype: This may stem from a read error, because a much larger clone lies one nucleotide away. The chain couples TRBV27 to TRBJ2-2, with D hard to call. Trimming took 5 bases from V and 4 from J, leaving 17 bases between them. CDR1 and CDR2 from the germline V gene are MNHEY and SMNVEV (reference sequence). The CDR3 has 16 amino acids. In DNA form, the CDR3 reads TGTGCCAGCAGTGTCGCGTCCCAAAGCGCCACCGGGGAGCTGTTTTTT. Protein: CASSVASQSATGELFF.

This clonotype has a count of ten or more. The chain employs TRBV10-2 and TRBJ2-5; maybe TRBD2 (5 bases). V lost 5 bases, J lost 3 bases, and 13 bases lay in between. Germline assignment: CDR1 WSHSY and CDR2 SAAADI. This CDR3 is 14 amino acids long. The DNA for the CDR3 is TGCGCCAGCAGTCCCTCCGAGCGGAAAGAGACCCAGTACTTC. Its protein product is CASSPSERKETQYF.

In this sample, this clonotype turned up many times. V gene TRBV20-1 combines with J gene TRBJ2-2; 16 positions match TRBD2. The CDR3 loop spans 18 amino acids. Trimming at V came to 0 bases and at J to 7 bases, leaving 8 bases not matched to a gene. Per the germline V gene, CDR1 is DFQATT and CDR2 is SNEGSKA (reference sequence). CDR3 nucleotide sequence: TGCAGTGCTAGAGATGCCCCCGGGACTAGCGGGAGGGACGGGGAGCTGTTTTTT. It encodes CSARDAPGTSGRDGELFF.